The 2 T cell receptor beta chains given below trace back to one sample, sequenced in a study of blood T cell repertoires in COVID-19. Here immunoSEQ multiplex PCR was the method, and the copy in TCRdb shows in-frame clones only, minus some. The table has 200,000 to 250,000 clones, approximately 86% seen once; the top ten hold about 15%. The sample taken for sequencing was PBMCs or T cells enriched from blood (not recorded which). The receptors were sampled from a woman aged 45-65 years with acute COVID-19.

This chain uses TRBV10-3 with TRBJ1-1; TRBD1 is a possible D gene (5 bases). CDR3 size: 15 residues. Germline V lookup: CDR1 ENHRY, CDR2 SYGVKD. V lost 2 bases and J 1 base, leaving 11 bases between the germline ends. CDR3 loop: CAISEVGLQNTEAFF. CDR3 sequence (DNA): TGTGCCATCAGTGAGGTGGGACTGCAGAACACTGAAGCTTTCTTT.

The chain uses TRBV9 and TRBJ2-3, with 8 bases matching TRBD2. Germline trimming cut 3 bases from V and 3 bases from J; bases unmatched to any gene: 9. The V gene's germline CDR1 is SGDLS and CDR2 YYNGEE. The CDR3 is 16 amino acids. The DNA of the CDR3 is TGTGCCAGCAGCGACGAAACCGGGACTAGGACAGATACGCAGTATTTT. This translates into CASSDETGTRTDTQYF.